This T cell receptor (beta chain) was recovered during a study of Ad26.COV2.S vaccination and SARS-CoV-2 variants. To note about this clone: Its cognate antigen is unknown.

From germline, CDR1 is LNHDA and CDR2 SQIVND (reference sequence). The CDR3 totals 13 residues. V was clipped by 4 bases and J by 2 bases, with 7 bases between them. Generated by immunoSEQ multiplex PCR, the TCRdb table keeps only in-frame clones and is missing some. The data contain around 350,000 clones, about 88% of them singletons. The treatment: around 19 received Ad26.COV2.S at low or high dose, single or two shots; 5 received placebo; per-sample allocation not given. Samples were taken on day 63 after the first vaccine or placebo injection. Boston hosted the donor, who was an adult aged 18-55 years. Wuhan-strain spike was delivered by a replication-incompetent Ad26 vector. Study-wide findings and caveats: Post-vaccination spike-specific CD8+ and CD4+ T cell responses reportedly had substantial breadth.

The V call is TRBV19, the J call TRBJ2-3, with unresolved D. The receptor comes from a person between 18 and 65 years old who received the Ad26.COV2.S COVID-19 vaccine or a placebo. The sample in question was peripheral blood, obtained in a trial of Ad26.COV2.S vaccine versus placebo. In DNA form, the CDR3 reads TGTGCCAGTAGTAGCGACTCCACAGATACGCAGTATTTT. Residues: CASSSDSTDTQYF.